The TCR beta chain described here comes from a study of blood T cell repertoires in COVID-19. As for the study in general: PBMCs, B-cell-depleted T cells, or T cells provided the cDNA or gDNA that made up the material.

The CDR3 has 15 residues. Germline V gene lookup returns CDR1 SGHTA and CDR2 FQGNSA. Losses at the gene ends were 3 bases for V and 6 bases for J; bases not matched to a gene: 10. Original handling: Nucleated cell number was recorded as an estimate derived from reference gene primer amplification. Only in-frame clones appear in the TCRdb table, and some are missing; sequencing was by immunoSEQ multiplex PCR. V, J and clone size reflect that table, while D and trimming were determined from the DNA. The sample holds 110,000 or so clones, 70% to 90% seen once. The sample was peripheral blood. This TCR was recovered from a man aged 35 to 55 with acute or convalescent COVID-19. The chain carries TRBV7-2 and TRBJ1-2, with TRBD1 matching 7 bases. The CDR3 sequence is CASSFNRGRGDGYTF. DNA for the CDR3: TGTGCCAGCAGCTTTAACAGGGGTAGGGGAGATGGCTACACCTTC.